This TCR beta chain is drawn from a study of CD8+CD57+ T cells in acquired aplastic anemia. Broader study findings: A significant difference in CD8+ Simpson's diversity between patients and controls was not found.

CDR3 and TCR beta VDJ profiling relied on a genomic DNA template. In TCRdb, the reads were re-called with MiXCR into one record per CDR3 protein. The sample contains about 170,000 distinct CDR3 sequences, roughly 63% of which appear only once. Germline V gives CDR1 SGHDT, CDR2 YYEEEE. Trimming removed 9 bases from V and 3 bases from J; junction bases left unmatched: 8. The CDR3 consists of 13 residues. Details on this clonotype: Antigen specificity is unknown.

This receptor was identified in a human donor in good health. The chain is built from TRBV5-6 and TRBJ1-2; TRBD1 matches 7 bases. Sample: sorted CD4+, CD8+, or CD8+CD57+ T cells (not recorded which) from PBMCs. The CDR3 loop reads CATQGGEYYGYTF. The DNA for the CDR3 is TGTGCCACCCAAGGGGGCGAGTACTATGGCTACACCTTC.